This is a list of T cell receptor beta chains from one sample in a study of T cell responses to AZD1222 COVID-19 vaccine. Clones were sequenced by immunoSEQ multiplex PCR, and TCRdb holds only the in-frame ones, with some missing. The data hold about 150,000 clones, with 90% observed a single time. The sample in question was peripheral blood, obtained on day 0 of AZD1222 vaccination. All receptors come from an adult in good health. CDR3s leave out the opening cysteine and the closing phenylalanine or tryptophan.

TRBV10-3	TRBJ1-1	AISESYDRGKAF
TRBV28	TRBJ2-3	ASSLGDIPTDTQY
TRBV5-1	TRBJ2-7	ASSLVAGTYEQY
TRBV9	TRBJ2-7	ASSPTGTGSNEQY
TRBV9	TRBJ2-1	ASSAAGQRNYNEQF
TRBV6-5	TRBJ1-2	ASSYSGQGSYGYT
TRBV12-3/TRBV12-4	TRBJ2-7	ASSSGLPYEQY
TRBV12-3/TRBV12-4	TRBJ1-2	ASSFPYGYT
TRBV7-2	TRBJ1-1	ASSLRRRGVAEAF
TRBV2	TRBJ1-1	ASSWGQMEAF
TRBV27	TRBJ1-5	ASSSLGQGAVQPQH
TRBV30	TRBJ1-5	ACKRDSSQPQH
TRBV2	TRBJ1-2	ASSIPRYT
TRBV7-9	TRBJ1-2	ASSREHYSYGYT